The present T cell receptor beta chain was sequenced within a study of cytomegalovirus exposure and HLA in healthy donors (dated by TCRdb to the late 2010s). Regarding the study in general: An earlier analysis of around 600 of the donors reported more than 250 Gb of sequence data and roughly 100 million unique TCR beta sequences from 190 million or so T cells. Roughly 300 gigabases of sequencing data and 70 million to 85 million unique TCR sequences were included in an early release covering 550 to 650 HLA-typed donors. Of the roughly 390 genotyped donors, 65% to 90% were placed in the genetic ancestry cluster associated with self-reported Caucasian donors. The study was designed to test whether signatures of past pathogen exposure could be identified by cataloging public T cell receptors. The T cell repertoires of around 730 subjects were profiled by immunosequencing and related to cytomegalovirus serostatus. Along with the roughly 670-subject first cohort, a separate validation cohort of over 90 different subjects was used. The study combined high-throughput TCR immunosequencing, statistical association of individual TCRs with disease status, and machine learning to predict cytomegalovirus infection status. A later analysis re-analyzed previously published TCR beta repertoires from 500 to 700 donors and added high-resolution HLA genotyping to study TCR occurrence patterns. Rather than drawing on any new phenotypic data, the later analysis identified candidate immune exposures from TCR beta sequences and the way those sequences occurred across donors. An earlier analysis of some 500 of the donors applied high-throughput TCR beta sequencing to assess whether each TCR beta V gene segment acted as functional or pseudogenic. Donor age, sex, ethnicity and CMV serostatus were compiled alongside the repertoire data. A later genetic analysis used genome-wide SNP genotypes for about 60% of the roughly 700 donors, treating that subset as a discovery cohort. Every repertoire in the discovery cohort had been generated on one and the same sequencing platform. HLA typing covered class I and class II loci at four-digit resolution. The number of donors typed differed by locus, with about 620-630 for A, B, C, DRB1 and DQB1, around 520 for DQA1, 600 to 610 for DPA1, and some 450 for DPB1. Four or five DR-DQ haplotypes were handled as single units for association and clustering because linkage in the cohort was strong. Among a few hundred genotyped donors of the cohort, an average of approximately 240,000 unique TCR beta nucleotide sequences were sequenced per donor, about a sixth of them non-productive.

The CDR3 contains 15 residues, cysteine and phenylalanine counted. Of the read, only the CDR3 DNA is kept; its 45 bases are in frame from base 1. According to the germline V gene, CDR1 reads SGHRS and CDR2 reads YFSETQ. Unmatched junction bases come to 14, with V trimmed by 9 bases and J by 4 bases. A note on this clone: No cognate antigen has been identified for it. It has no much larger one-base neighbor in the sample; base qualities were not kept.

In total, 630 or so healthy bone marrow donors made up the cohort. All cohort members were sampled while nominally healthy, although unrecorded immune exposures were likely present. The donor tested CMV seropositive and was one of the 289 seropositive cohort members. Each donor provided a peripheral blood sample, and peripheral blood mononuclear cells were used for TCR beta sequencing. The Qiagen DNeasy Blood Extraction Kit was used to extract genomic DNA from the blood cell samples. Results the study describes overall, beyond this receptor: Broadly in line with IMGT annotations, most TCR beta V segments showed up in productive rearrangements about 87% or about 30% of the time in an earlier analysis of several hundred of the donors. Presence/absence analyses assumed roughly uniform sequencing depth across donors, an assumption that may not hold. Most TCR sequences were observed very rarely across donors, whereas some public TCRs were present in many individuals. In the study, about 150 TCR beta chains were listed as associated with cytomegalovirus. A further reported finding was that TCR beta sequences accurately predicted the HLA-A and HLA-B alleles for most subjects in the first cohort. The cohort was sequenced for TCR beta chains only, and without alpha or paired-chain data the features that could be detected were limited. Specific HLA alleles were associated with 15,000 to 20,000 TCR beta sequences at a false discovery rate of 0.05 in a later analysis. Linkage disequilibrium might explain the correlated functional status among segregating V segments, but an unknown experimental factor could not be excluded. A later genetic analysis associated a missense DCLRE1C variant with V-gene and J-gene trimming of TCR beta chains, and an independent cohort replicated the association. Because HLA typing was missing for some donors at each locus, association tests included only the typed subset. In a later analysis, HLA-associated TCR beta chains were found to be more clonally expanded and to have lower generation probabilities than equally common non-associated chains. A cluster of highly shared sequence variants was judged likely to represent a technical artifact of the sequencing pipeline. Some 16 rarely observed V segments, including chromosome 9 orphons, were excluded from the earlier analysis of a few hundred of the donors because counts were too low. In vitro tests confirmed that a few of the cytomegalovirus-associated TCR beta chains recognize cytomegalovirus antigens. In a later analysis, TCR association rates were found to vary across HLA loci, with the most associated TCRs seen for DRB1 alleles and the fewest for HLA-C alleles. For the cohort, immune exposure information was limited to CMV serostatus. Assigning TCR associations to individual alleles was difficult when HLA alleles, especially DR and DQ, strongly co-occurred. A later genetic analysis reported fewer N-insertions in productive TCRs among donors in an Asian-associated ancestry cluster than the roughly 640-donor mean. The authors suggested that the approach could potentially be extended to other disease states and immunological phenotypes. Several of the top co-occurrence clusters appeared to be linked to parvovirus B19, influenza, CMV and Epstein-Barr virus, according to a later analysis. In a later analysis, most CMV-associated TCR beta chains were found to appear HLA-restricted, with HLA associations seemingly driven largely by CMV exposure. Some IMGT-functional V segments, including TRBV6-2 and TRBV6-3, could not be distinguished by the 87-base-pair reads and were therefore excluded. Cytomegalovirus status was reported to be diagnosed by the classifier with high specificity and sensitivity in both the original and validation cohorts.

The library relied on the immunoSEQ multiplex PCR assay. For the multiplex PCR, a mixture combining 60 forward primers for TCR Vbeta segments and 13 reverse primers for TCR Jbeta segments was used. Amplification of the CDR3 region of rearranged TCR beta genes was performed with a multiplex PCR assay on genomic DNA. Amplified TCR beta libraries were sequenced as 87-base-pair reads on the Illumina HiSeq System. In the source study's methods: In a later analysis, around 80 million unique TCR beta chains were counted across the roughly 700 repertoires, and roughly 10 million of these chains were shared by at least two donors. A nearest-neighbor algorithm error-corrected the raw reads and collapsed the reads into unique sequences, merging closely related sequences to remove PCR and sequencing errors. Alignment of CDR3 sequences to IMGT reference sequences was used to assign V, D and J gene segments. For a sequence to be retained, a match of at least six nucleotides to both a V gene segment and a J gene segment was required. Rearrangements were called productive when the CDR3 lacked stop codons and stayed in frame with V and J; all others were non-productive. CDR3 was defined by IMGT convention, running from the second conserved V-encoded cysteine to the conserved J-encoded phenylalanine. The earlier analysis of 587 of the donors excluded sequences that lacked an unambiguous match to a single V gene segment. In an earlier analysis of 450 to 750 of the donors, a V segment was called functional when productive rearrangements were above 56.7%, and segregating when the standard deviation between donors exceeded 5%. A statistical classification framework was built for diagnosing cytomegalovirus status from the catalog of TCR beta chain sequences. V and J gene assignment, in a later analysis, came from comparing TCR nucleotide sequences with IMGT/GENE-DB human TR gene sequences. A later analysis assigned CDR3 sequences and most-parsimonious VDJ recombination scenarios with the TCRdist pipeline. In a later analysis, every TCR beta chain was defined by the combination of its CDR3 amino acid sequence and its V-gene family, and reads without a unique V-gene family were dropped. In a later analysis, fewer than 650 highly shared, low-generation-probability nucleotide sequences were removed to address suspected cross-contamination and a sequencing artifact. A later analysis calculated a clonal expansion index for each public chain from normalized within-repertoire ranks of inferred template counts. A later analysis computed generation probabilities with a VDJ recombination model fitted to out-of-frame rearrangements, and checked the results against IGoR. Hypergeometric tests were used in a later analysis to score TCR-TCR, TCR-HLA and TCR-CMV co-occurrence, with a repertoire-size bias correction applied to the TCR pairs. False discovery rates were estimated in a later analysis by permuting HLA or CMV assignments 20 times. In a later analysis, co-occurring TCRs were grouped using DBSCAN, and TCRdist sequence similarity was added for clustering within HLA-allele-positive subsets. For co-occurrence clustering, repertoires with fewer than 30,000 or more than 120,000 public chains were excluded, along with 5 or 6 repertoires with anomalous nucleotide sharing. Drawn from immuneACCESS, this table holds only the in-frame rearrangements with V and J called that TCRdb kept. Clones are partly lost; checked studies trace under half to an unresolved V gene and leave the rest unexplained. V and J calls and clone size come straight from that table; D and trimming were deduced from the DNA. The sample has around 100,000 clones on record, around three quarters of them singletons. The top ten clonotypes cover around 5.1% of the sample.

The V and J genes are TRBV5-1 and TRBJ2-3; the central 7 bases match TRBD1. The sequence came from a female donor in good health and CMV-seropositive. Sequencing input: PBMCs. The nucleotides are TGCGCCAATCGAGAACCAGACAGGGCGGCAGATACGCAGTATTTT. Its coded protein is CANREPDRAADTQYF. The variable domain in full, with residues beyond the CDR3 obtained from the reference TRBV5-1 and TRBJ2-3 genes, is KAGVTQTPRYLIKTRGQQVTLSCSPISGHRSVSWYQQTPGQGLQFLFEYFSETQRNKGNFPGRFSGRQFSNSRSEMNVSTLELGDSALYLCANREPDRAADTQYFGPGTRLTVL.